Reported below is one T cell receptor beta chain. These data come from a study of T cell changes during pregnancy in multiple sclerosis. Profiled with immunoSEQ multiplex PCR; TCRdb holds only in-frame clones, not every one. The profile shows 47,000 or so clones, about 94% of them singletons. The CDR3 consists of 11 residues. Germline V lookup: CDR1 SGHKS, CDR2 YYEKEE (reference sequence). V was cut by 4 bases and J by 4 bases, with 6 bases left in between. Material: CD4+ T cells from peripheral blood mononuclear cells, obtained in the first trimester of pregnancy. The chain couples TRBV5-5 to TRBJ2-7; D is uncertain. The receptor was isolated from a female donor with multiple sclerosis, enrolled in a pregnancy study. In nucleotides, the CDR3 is TGTGCCAGCAGCATCGAGTACGAGCAGTACTTC. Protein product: CASSIEYEQYF.